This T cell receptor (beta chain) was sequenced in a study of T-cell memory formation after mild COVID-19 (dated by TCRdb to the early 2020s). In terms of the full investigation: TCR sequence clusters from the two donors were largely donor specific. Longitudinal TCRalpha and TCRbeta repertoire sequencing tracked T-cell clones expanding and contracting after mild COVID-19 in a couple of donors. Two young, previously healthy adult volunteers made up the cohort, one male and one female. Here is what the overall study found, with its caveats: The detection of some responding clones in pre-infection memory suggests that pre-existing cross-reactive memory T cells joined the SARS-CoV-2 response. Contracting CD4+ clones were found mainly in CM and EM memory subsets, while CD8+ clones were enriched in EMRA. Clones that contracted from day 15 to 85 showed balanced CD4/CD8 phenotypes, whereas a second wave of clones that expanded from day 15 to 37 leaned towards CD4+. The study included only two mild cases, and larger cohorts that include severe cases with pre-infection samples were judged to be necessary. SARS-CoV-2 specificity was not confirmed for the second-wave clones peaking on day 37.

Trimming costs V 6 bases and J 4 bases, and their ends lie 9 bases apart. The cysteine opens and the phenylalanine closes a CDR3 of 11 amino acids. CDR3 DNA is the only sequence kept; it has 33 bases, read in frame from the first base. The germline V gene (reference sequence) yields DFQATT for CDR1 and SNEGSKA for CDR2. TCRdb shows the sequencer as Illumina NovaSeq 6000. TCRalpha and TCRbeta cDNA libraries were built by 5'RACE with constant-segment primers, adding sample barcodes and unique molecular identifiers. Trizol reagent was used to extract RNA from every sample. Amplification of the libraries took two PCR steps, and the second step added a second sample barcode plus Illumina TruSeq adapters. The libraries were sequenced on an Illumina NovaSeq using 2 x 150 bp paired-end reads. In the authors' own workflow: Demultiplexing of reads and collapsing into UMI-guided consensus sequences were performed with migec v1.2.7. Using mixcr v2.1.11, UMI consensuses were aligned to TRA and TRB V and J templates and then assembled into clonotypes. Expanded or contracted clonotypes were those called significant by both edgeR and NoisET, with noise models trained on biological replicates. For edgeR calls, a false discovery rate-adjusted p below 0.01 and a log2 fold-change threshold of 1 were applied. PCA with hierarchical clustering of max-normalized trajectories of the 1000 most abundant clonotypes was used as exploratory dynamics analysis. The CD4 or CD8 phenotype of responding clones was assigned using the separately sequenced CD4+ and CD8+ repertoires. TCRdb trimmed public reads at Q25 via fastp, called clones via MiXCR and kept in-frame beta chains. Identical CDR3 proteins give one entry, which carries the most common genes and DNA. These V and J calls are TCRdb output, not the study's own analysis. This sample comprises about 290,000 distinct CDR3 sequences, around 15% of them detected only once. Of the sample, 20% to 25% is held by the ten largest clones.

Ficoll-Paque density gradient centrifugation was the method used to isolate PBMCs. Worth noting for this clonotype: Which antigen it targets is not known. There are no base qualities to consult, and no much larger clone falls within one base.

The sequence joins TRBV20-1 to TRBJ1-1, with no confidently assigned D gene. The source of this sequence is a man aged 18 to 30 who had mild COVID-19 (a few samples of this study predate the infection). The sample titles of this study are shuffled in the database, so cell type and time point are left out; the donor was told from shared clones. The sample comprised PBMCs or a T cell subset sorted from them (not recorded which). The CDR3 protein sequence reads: CSALVGTEAFF. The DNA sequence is TGCAGTGCCCTAGTTGGCACTGAAGCTTTCTTT.